The present TCR beta chain was sequenced within a study of blood T cells in healthy people across ages. Sample-barcoded 5' priming and a J-beta primer mix drove a second PCR of roughly 6 to 12 cycles. TCRdb fed the 5' RACE reads into MiXCR, producing one record per CDR3 protein. In the table there are about 570,000 distinct CDR3 sequences, about 26% of which are singletons. V trimming: 6 bases; J trimming: 2 bases; junction bases outside the gene matches: 9. Germline V gene sequence: CDR1 ENHRY, CDR2 SYGVKD. The CDR3 consists of 15 residues. Another study also made use of these data, one on T cells of mothers and their children.

The sequence came from a boy under 10 years old in good health. The sequenced sample was blood. The chain uses TRBV10-3 and TRBJ2-5, with 7 bases identical to TRBD1. CDR3 protein: CAISTGEYAQETQYF. The CDR3 DNA is TGTGCCATCAGCACAGGGGAATACGCACAAGAGACCCAGTACTTC.